This T cell receptor beta chain originates from a study of untreated major depressive disorder. This clone appeared a few times. Antigen: not known. Produced via immunoSEQ multiplex PCR; TCRdb's table is partial and in-frame only. The sample shows about 15,000 clones, about nine tenths of them seen only once. With V trimmed by 8 bases and J by 8 bases, 10 bases remained unmatched. This CDR3 spans 14 amino acids. Broader study findings: Compared with controls, depressed patients showed more TRBV05-01 (Vbeta 5.1) usage in CD4+ T cells.

The genes are TRBV23-1 and TRBJ2-1, with TRBD2 identical over 9 bases. TRBV23-1 is labeled an ORF, and its function is uncertain. Sequences were obtained from CD4+ T cells from PBMCs. The receptor was derived from a woman in her thirties with major depressive disorder. Here the CDR3 DNA reads TGCGCCAGCCCTGAACGGACTAGCGTCTATGAGCAGTTCTTC. This gives the protein CASPERTSVYEQFF.